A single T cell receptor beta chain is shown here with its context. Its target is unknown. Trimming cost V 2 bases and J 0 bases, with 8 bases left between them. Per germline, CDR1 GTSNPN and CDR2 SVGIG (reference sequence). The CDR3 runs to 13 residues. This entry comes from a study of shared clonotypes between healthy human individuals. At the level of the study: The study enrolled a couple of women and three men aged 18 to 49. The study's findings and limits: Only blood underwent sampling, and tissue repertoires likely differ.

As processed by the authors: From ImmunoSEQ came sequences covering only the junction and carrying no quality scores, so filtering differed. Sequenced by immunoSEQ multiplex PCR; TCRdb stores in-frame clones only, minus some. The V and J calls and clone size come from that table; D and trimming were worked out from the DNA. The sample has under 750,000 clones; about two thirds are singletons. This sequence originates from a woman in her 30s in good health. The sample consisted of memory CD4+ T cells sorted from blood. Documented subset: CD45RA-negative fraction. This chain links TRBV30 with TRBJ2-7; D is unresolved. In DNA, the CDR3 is TGTGCCTGGAGTAGGAGTACCTCCTACGAGCAGTACTTC. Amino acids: CAWSRSTSYEQYF.